The 28 T cell receptor beta chains reported below all come from one sample, sequenced in a study of OX40 agonist ivuxolimab in advanced cancers. Libraries were made using the immunoSEQ multiplex PCR assay. TCRdb re-hosts the immuneACCESS table, in-frame sequences only. Its copies lack some clones; in the studies checked, an unresolved V gene accounts for under half of them, and the cause for the rest is not known. This sample lists more than 20,000 clones; approximately 80% were detected once. Around 27% of the sample is taken by the ten largest. This sample comprised CD4+ or CD8+ T cells sorted from blood, obtained in a trial of the OX40 agonist ivuxolimab. The receptors come from an adult with an advanced solid tumor such as melanoma, head and neck, liver or kidney cancer.

The chain links TRBV20-1 to TRBJ2-3; no clear D gene. This CDR3 contains 8 residues. V was trimmed by 7 bases and J by 6 bases, leaving 2 bases between them. Germline lookup yields CDR1 DFQATT and CDR2 SNEGSKA (reference sequence). CDR3 in amino acids: CSVDTQYF. CDR3 sequence (DNA): TGCAGTGTCGATACGCAGTATTTT.

This clone was observed once. The gene calls are TRBV29-1 and TRBJ1-5, with D maybe TRBD1 (6 bases). This CDR3 has 13 residues. CDR1 and CDR2 (germline): SQVTM, ANQGSEA. Trimming removed 6 bases from V and 0 bases from J, with 9 bases in between. The CDR3 loop is CSVQTGSNQPQHF. As DNA, the CDR3 is TGCAGCGTGCAGACAGGTAGCAATCAGCCCCAGCATTTT.

The V gene is TRBV9, the J gene TRBJ1-1, with TRBD1 identical over 8 bases. With 4 bases clipped from V and 1 base from J, the junction kept 3 bases outside the gene matches. CDR1 SGDLS and CDR2 YYNGEE come from the germline V gene. This CDR3 spans 14 amino acids. DNA of the CDR3: TGTGCCAGCAGCCACGGGACAGGGAACACTGAAGCTTTCTTT. As protein: CASSHGTGNTEAFF.

CDR3 residues: CASSTPGQQETQYF. The DNA for the CDR3 is TGTGCCAGCAGTACGCCGGGACAGCAAGAGACCCAGTACTTC. This chain uses TRBV6-1 with TRBJ2-5; 7 bases align to TRBD1. The CDR3 covers 14 residues. V was clipped by 5 bases and J by 2 bases; unmatched bases: 5. Germline assignment: CDR1 MNHNS and CDR2 SASEGT.

The chain uses TRBV5-6 and TRBJ1-6; TRBD1 is a possible D gene (6 bases). Trimming shortened V by 4 bases and J by 4 bases, and 15 bases separated the two germline ends. Germline V gene lookup returns CDR1 SGHDT and CDR2 YYEEEE. The CDR3 has 16 amino acids. CDR3 bases: TGTGCCAGCAGCCCTTGGACAGTCGGATATAATTCACCCCTCCACTTT. Protein sequence: CASSPWTVGYNSPLHF.

The genes are TRBV15 and TRBJ1-4; maybe TRBD1 (5 bases). The CDR3 is 15 residues long. Germline V gene data show CDR1 as LNHNV and CDR2 as YYDKDF (reference sequence). With 5 bases removed from V and 6 bases from J, the gap between germline ends came to 16 bases. In nucleotides, the CDR3 is TGTGCCACCAGCGAACCGGGACGGGCCTATGAAAAACTGTTTTTT. Its protein product is CATSEPGRAYEKLFF.

This chain uses TRBV28 with TRBJ2-7, with a weak D call TRBD1 (6 bases). Between the trimmed V and J ends, which lost 3 bases and 6 bases, there was a span of 9 bases. The CDR3 contains 12 residues. Per the germline V gene, CDR1 is MDHEN and CDR2 is SYDVKM. The CDR3 loop is CASSFGTREQYF. The CDR3 DNA reads TGTGCCAGCAGTTTCGGGACACGCGAGCAGTACTTC.

This chain joins TRBV4-3 and TRBJ1-2, with unresolved D. The CDR3 covers 15 residues. Trimming removed 0 bases at V and 1 base at J, with 9 bases between. Germline CDR1 LGHNA, CDR2 YSLEER. The CDR3 sequence is CASSQDSGSNYGYTF. DNA of the CDR3: TGCGCCAGCAGCCAAGATAGCGGCAGTAACTATGGCTACACCTTC.

A note on this clone: Other nucleotide sequences in the sample specify the same CDR3. The chain links TRBV14 to TRBJ1-2; D is unclear. V was trimmed by 4 bases and J by 2 bases, leaving 8 bases between them. Germline V lookup: CDR1 SGHDN, CDR2 FVKESK. CDR3 size: 13 residues. Here the CDR3 DNA reads TGTGCCAGCAGCCCAGGTTCCAACTATGGCTACACCTTC. It yields the protein CASSPGSNYGYTF.

The chain couples TRBV5-6 to TRBJ2-7; the D call may be TRBD1 or TRBD2 (5 bases each). Germline-derived CDR1 and CDR2 are SGHDT and YYEEEE. This CDR3 spans 15 amino acids. V shed 3 bases and J shed 7 bases, with 20 bases lying between them. The CDR3 spells CASSSPGPRLREQYF. DNA of the CDR3: TGTGCCAGCAGCTCACCGGGGCCACGGCTCCGGGAGCAGTACTTC. The whole variable domain, remainder taken from reference TRBV5-6 and TRBJ2-7, is DAGVTQSPTHLIKTRGQQVTLRCSPKSGHDTVSWYQQALGQGPQFIFQYYEEEERQRGNFPDRFSGHQFPNYSSELNVNALLLGDSALYLCASSSPGPRLREQYFGPGTRLTVT.

The rearrangement joins TRBV7-6 to TRBJ1-1, with TRBD1 identical over 7 bases. V dropped 1 base and J dropped 11; count of bases not matched to a gene: 10. Germline loops: CDR1 SGHVS, CDR2 FNYEAQ. This CDR3 spans 14 amino acids. The CDR3 loop reads CASSLDRGALYAFF. The CDR3 DNA follows: TGTGCCAGCAGCTTAGACAGGGGTGCACTGTATGCTTTCTTT. Variable domain in full (rest from reference TRBV7-6 and TRBJ1-1): GAGVSQSPRYKVTKRGQDVALRCDPISGHVSLYWYRQALGQGPEFLTYFNYEAQQDKSGLPNDRFSAERPEGSISTLTIQRTEQRDSAMYRCASSLDRGALYAFFGQGTRLTVV.

This chain joins TRBV19 and TRBJ2-3; 7 bases agree with TRBD1. V shed 4 bases and J 0 bases; nucleotides not matched to a gene: 7. The CDR3 is 16 amino acids. CDR1 is LNHDA and CDR2 is SQIVND in the germline V gene (reference sequence). The CDR3 DNA sequence: TGTGCCAGTAGTACTAACAGGGGCGTCAGCACAGATACGCAGTATTTT. Protein product: CASSTNRGVSTDTQYF. The complete variable domain, with remaining parts taken from reference TRBV19 and TRBJ2-3, reads DGGITQSPKYLFRKEGQNVTLSCEQNLNHDAMYWYRQDPGQGLRLIYYSQIVNDFQKGDIAEGYSVSREKKESFPLTVTSAQKNPTAFYLCASSTNRGVSTDTQYFGPGTRLTVL.

This chain links TRBV12-5 with TRBJ2-2; 9 bases match TRBD1. Germline trimming cut 9 bases from V and 3 bases from J; bases unmatched to any gene: 14. The germline V gene has CDR1 LGHNT and CDR2 FRNRAP. The CDR3 is 17 residues long. The CDR3, as DNA: TGTGCTAGCCTGAAGTACAGGGGGCCGATAGACACCGGGGAGCTGTTTTTT. It yields the protein CASLKYRGPIDTGELFF.

V usage is TRBV7-8 and J usage is TRBJ2-7; no clear D. Trimming removed 6 bases at V and 0 bases at J, with 15 bases between. The CDR3 contains 15 residues. Per germline, CDR1 SGHVS and CDR2 FQNEAQ. CDR3 DNA: TGTGCCAGCAGATCCCTTGACGGGCCCTCCTACGAGCAGTACTTC. Amino acids: CASRSLDGPSYEQYF.

The chain uses TRBV19 and TRBJ2-7; D unclear. The germline gives CDR1 LNHDA, CDR2 SQIVND (reference sequence). V was clipped by 3 bases and J by 3 bases, with 15 bases between them. The CDR3 spans 15 residues. The CDR3 loop is CASSIRPDTFYEQYF. The CDR3 nucleotides are TGTGCCAGTAGTATTAGGCCAGATACATTCTACGAGCAGTACTTC. Combining the CDR3 with reference TRBV19 and TRBJ2-7 gives the whole variable domain DGGITQSPKYLFRKEGQNVTLSCEQNLNHDAMYWYRQDPGQGLRLIYYSQIVNDFQKGDIAEGYSVSREKKESFPLTVTSAQKNPTAFYLCASSIRPDTFYEQYFGPGTRLTVT.

This chain links TRBV28 with TRBJ1-5; 8 bases match TRBD1. With V trimmed by 4 bases and J by 5 bases, 7 bases remained unmatched. The V gene's germline CDR1 is MDHEN and CDR2 SYDVKM. The CDR3 has 15 amino acids. The CDR3 protein is CASSSDRERHQPQHF. CDR3 nucleotides: TGTGCCAGCAGTTCGGACAGGGAGCGACATCAGCCCCAGCATTTT.

This clone appeared a few times. This sequence joins TRBV4-2 and TRBJ2-7, with 9 bases matching TRBD2. The CDR3 runs 16 residues. The V gene end was trimmed by 0 bases and the J gene end by 5 bases; junction bases not matched to a gene: 8. CDR1 LGHNA and CDR2 YNFKEQ come from the germline V gene. The CDR3 spells CASSQDSGSGGNEQYF. For the CDR3, the DNA is TGTGCCAGCAGCCAAGATAGTGGTAGCGGGGGTAACGAGCAGTACTTC.

This chain uses TRBV5-4 with TRBJ2-7; D unresolved. This CDR3 has 14 residues. Germline CDR1 and CDR2: SGHNT and YYREEE (reference sequence). Trimming removed 0 bases from V and 2 bases from J, with 9 bases in between. Here the CDR3 DNA reads TGTGCCAGCAGCTTGGATGAGACAACCTACGAGCAGTACTTC. It encodes CASSLDETTYEQYF.

The chain recombines TRBV12-5 with TRBJ1-2; D is unclear. Per the germline V gene, CDR1 is LGHNT and CDR2 is FRNRAP. Between the trimmed V and J ends, which lost 3 bases and 10 bases, there was a span of 9 bases. The length of the CDR3 is 11 residues. The CDR3 loop reads CASGFSGDYTF. CDR3 in DNA: TGTGCTAGTGGTTTCTCCGGGGACTACACCTTC.

The V gene is TRBV11-3, the J gene TRBJ1-2; D gene ambiguous. Trimming took 6 bases from V and 6 from J, leaving 14 bases between them. The CDR3 contains 13 residues. Germline values: CDR1 SGHNT, CDR2 YENEEA. CDR3 sequence reads: CASSQGGVDGYTF. The CDR3 DNA follows: TGTGCCAGCAGTCAAGGCGGGGTTGATGGCTACACCTTC. The complete variable domain, with remaining parts taken from reference TRBV11-3 and TRBJ1-2, reads EAGVVQSPRYKIIEKKQPVAFWCNPISGHNTLYWYLQNLGQGPELLIRYENEEAVDDSQLPKDRFSAERLKGVDSTLKIQPAELGDSAVYLCASSQGGVDGYTFGSGTRLTVV.

This chain joins TRBV5-1 and TRBJ2-3; D might be TRBD2 (7 bases). The V gene's germline CDR1 is SGHRS and CDR2 YFSETQ. V was clipped by 5 bases and J by 4 bases, with 14 bases between them. The CDR3 is 14 amino acids. In DNA, the CDR3 is TGCGCCAGCAGTTCCCTCGGGGGGCCAGATACGCAGTATTTT. Protein product: CASSSLGGPDTQYF.

In this sample, this clone turned up a few times. DNA of the CDR3: TGTGCCACCGGACAGGATGAAACCTACGAGCAGTACTTC. Its translation is CATGQDETYEQYF. V usage is TRBV19 and J usage is TRBJ2-7; 7 bases match TRBD1. The V segment lost 10 bases and the J segment 2 bases; nucleotides outside the gene matches: 8. The CDR3 length is 13 residues. Germline V CDR1 and CDR2: LNHDA, SQIVND (reference sequence).

The V gene is TRBV19, the J gene TRBJ1-5, with 9 bases that match TRBD1. CDR3 length: 15 amino acids. V shed 5 bases, J shed 6 bases, and the junction held 8 bases outside the gene matches. Germline CDR1 and CDR2: LNHDA and SQIVND (reference sequence). DNA of the CDR3: TGTGCCAGTAGTCCGGGGACAGGGTCGCCTCAGCCCCAGCATTTT. It codes for CASSPGTGSPQPQHF.

V is TRBV10-3 and J is TRBJ2-3, with TRBD2 matching over 12 bases. Per germline, CDR1 ENHRY and CDR2 SYGVKD. The CDR3 extends over 18 amino acids. V was clipped by 6 bases and J by 2 bases; unmatched bases: 12. The CDR3 DNA is TGTGCCATCAGGGGACCTAGCGGGAGGGCCCTCGCCACAGATACGCAGTATTTT. Its translation: CAIRGPSGRALATDTQYF.

The chain carries TRBV4-2 and TRBJ2-7; a weak D match, TRBD2 (6 bases). CDR1 is LGHNA and CDR2 is YNFKEQ in the germline V gene. This CDR3 spans 16 amino acids. Trimming stripped 0 bases from V and 1 base from J, with 13 bases between. For the CDR3, the DNA is TGTGCCAGCAGCCAAGATCTATCCGGGAGTTCCTACGAGCAGTACTTC. Protein product: CASSQDLSGSSYEQYF.

The CDR3 coding sequence is TGTGCCAGCAGCTTAGTTTCGTTTGGACAGGGGGCTGAAAAACTGTTTTTT. Its protein is CASSLVSFGQGAEKLFF. V and J are TRBV7-6 and TRBJ1-4; 11 bases agree with TRBD1. Germline CDR1 reads SGHVS; CDR2 reads FNYEAQ. The V gene end was trimmed by 1 base and the J gene end by 7 bases; junction bases not matched to a gene: 8. The CDR3 totals 17 residues.

The rearrangement links TRBV6-6 to TRBJ1-2; D is unclear. The CDR3 spans 13 residues. Germline V lookup: CDR1 MNHNY, CDR2 SVGAGI (reference sequence). Between the trimmed V and J ends, which lost 7 bases and 0 bases, there was a span of 9 bases. CDR3 nucleotides: TGTGCCAGCACGGTAAATCCTAACTATGGCTACACCTTC. Its translation: CASTVNPNYGYTF.

The rearrangement links TRBV11-2 to TRBJ1-2, with D unclear. Between the trimmed V and J ends, which lost 5 bases and 6 bases, there was a span of 7 bases. The CDR3 length is 11 residues. Germline V gene sequence: CDR1 SGHAT, CDR2 FQNNGV. The CDR3 coding sequence is TGTGCCAGCAGCCCCGGAAATGGCTACACCTTC. Its protein is CASSPGNGYTF.